The 20 T cell receptor beta chains below were found in one sample sequenced in a study of CDR3 diversity in severe acne. TCRdb ran MiXCR on the PCR reads and lists one entry per CDR3 protein. The data hold about 90,000 distinct CDR3 sequences, with roughly 52% observed a single time. The specimen sequenced was blood. Receptors originate from a male donor in good health, serving as a control.

This chain links TRBV20-1 with TRBJ1-2, with no clear D. CDR1 and CDR2 (germline): DFQATT, SNEGSKA (reference sequence). There are 10 residues in the CDR3. V shed 7 bases and J shed 2 bases, with 5 bases lying between them. This CDR3 reads CSVPNYGYTF. The CDR3 nucleotides read TGCAGTGTTCCCAACTATGGCTACACCTTC.

A few counts support this clonotype. The chain uses TRBV2 and TRBJ2-7; tentatively, D is TRBD1 or TRBD2 (6 bases each). Germline CDR1 SNHLY, CDR2 FYNNEI. The CDR3 contains 14 residues. The V end lost 6 bases, the J end lost 4 bases, and 16 bases lay between the germline ends. The CDR3 reads CASSGVRGQYEQYF. CDR3 in DNA: TGTGCCAGCAGCGGAGTCCGGGGGCAATACGAGCAGTACTTC.

In this sample, this clonotype turned up many times. V and J are TRBV6-6 and TRBJ2-5, with 10 nucleotides matching TRBD2. Germline lookup yields CDR1 MNHNY and CDR2 SVGAGI (reference sequence). Unmatched junction bases numbered 5, after V lost 3 bases and J lost 1 base. The CDR3 is 16 residues long. The CDR3 nucleotides are TGTGCCAGCAGTTATAGGACTAGCGGTTTCCAAGAGACCCAGTACTTC. Encoded protein: CASSYRTSGFQETQYF.

A remark on this clonotype: The junction shows a germline mismatch at one end, possibly a read error. This chain joins TRBV25-1 and TRBJ1-2, with D unclear. Germline CDR1 MGHDK, CDR2 SYGVNS. This CDR3 comprises 11 residues. DNA of the CDR3: TGTGCCGGCAGCAACCACTATGGCTACACCTTC. Translated: CAGSNHYGYTF.

This chain uses TRBV20-1 with TRBJ1-4; D is uncertain. The germline gives CDR1 DFQATT, CDR2 SNEGSKA (reference sequence). V shed 3 bases and J shed 0 bases, with 8 bases lying between them. The CDR3 has 14 amino acids. The chain's CDR3 is CSASLPATNEKLFF. Here the CDR3 DNA reads TGCAGTGCTAGCCTCCCCGCAACTAATGAAAAACTGTTTTTT.

The rearrangement joins TRBV18 to TRBJ1-1; D may be TRBD1 (6 bases). The CDR3 contains 15 residues. Germline assignment: CDR1 KGHSH and CDR2 LQKENI. Trimming left V 3 bases short and J 5 bases short, with 16 bases between. The CDR3 sequence: CASSPINRARTEAFF. CDR3 bases: TGTGCCAGCTCACCGATCAACAGGGCGAGGACTGAAGCTTTCTTT. The full variable domain, completed using reference TRBV18 and TRBJ1-1, is NAGVMQNPRHLVRRRGQEARLRCSPMKGHSHVYWYRQLPEEGLKFMVYLQKENIIDESGMPKERFSAEFPKEGPSILRIQQVVRGDSAAYFCASSPINRARTEAFFGQGTRLTVV.

The chain is built from TRBV30 and TRBJ1-1; D is undetermined. Germline V gene lookup returns CDR1 GTSNPN and CDR2 SVGIG (reference sequence). This CDR3 has 13 amino acids. The V and J ends lost 7 bases and 6 bases respectively, with 18 bases between them. CDR3 coding DNA: TGTGCCTCTCCTTCGGAGGGAAGCTCTGAAGCTTTCTTT. The encoded protein is CASPSEGSSEAFF. The full variable domain, with the rest looked up from reference TRBV30 and TRBJ1-1, is SQTIHQWPATLVQPVGSPLSLECTVEGTSNPNLYWYRQAAGRGLQLLFYSVGIGQISSEVPQNLSASRPQDRQFILSSKKLLLSDSGFYLCASPSEGSSEAFFGQGTRLTVV.

As for this clonotype: The final CDR3 position lacks the conserved phenylalanine or tryptophan, pointing to a likely read error. Because the CDR3's place on the DNA is in doubt, the DNA is left out and the CDR3 is given as listed by TCRdb. This chain joins TRBV7-6 and TRBJ2-5; the table's D call, TRBD2, has no DNA check behind it. Looked up from germline, CDR1 is SGHVS and CDR2 is FNYEAQ. 14 amino acids form the CDR3, both terminal residues included. The CDR3 loop is CASSLVGEGYTFGS.

The J gene is TRBJ1-1, the V gene TRBV11-2, with 7 bases fitting TRBD1. The junction had 8 bases not matched to a gene; V was cut back by 1 base and J by 0 bases. This CDR3 has 17 residues. CDR1 is SGHAT and CDR2 is FQNNGV in the germline V gene. The CDR3 DNA follows: TGTGCCAGCAGCTTAGTATCGGCAGGGGGTTTGAACACTGAAGCTTTCTTT. Residues: CASSLVSAGGLNTEAFF.

The chain has TRBV21-1 and TRBJ1-3; the table's TRBD1 call for D was not verified on the DNA. TRBV21-1 represents a pseudogene. This CDR3 has 16 residues. The CDR3: CASSTSHRELRNTIYF. CDR3 bases: TGTGCCAGCAGCACTTCACACAGGGAGCTACGAAACACCATATATTTT.

The CDR3 loop is CASGLSTDTEAFF. The CDR3 DNA reads TGTGCCAGCGGCCTATCTACGGACACTGAAGCTTTCTTT. The chain employs TRBV7-9 and TRBJ1-1; D not certain. CDR3 length equals 13 residues. Germline assignment: CDR1 SEHNR and CDR2 FQNEAQ (reference sequence). Trimming shortened V by 8 bases and J by 3 bases, and 13 bases separated the two germline ends.

This clonotype was counted between two and nine times. The chain carries TRBV5-6 and TRBJ2-7; D call uncertain. Trimming took 3 bases from V and 6 from J, leaving 13 bases between them. Germline assignment: CDR1 SGHDT and CDR2 YYEEEE. The length of the CDR3 is 13 residues. CDR3 protein: CASSYQQVAEQYF. In DNA form, the CDR3 reads TGTGCCAGCAGCTACCAGCAGGTCGCCGAGCAGTACTTC.

The CDR3 DNA sequence: TGCGCCAGCAGCCAAGCAGGGGCTAGCGGCTTCAGAGATACGCAGTATTTT. It encodes CASSQAGASGFRDTQYF. The chain is built from TRBV4-1 and TRBJ2-3, with D perhaps matching TRBD2 (7 bases). CDR3 length equals 17 residues. The germline V gene encodes CDR1 MGHRA and CDR2 YSYEKL. The V end lost 1 base, the J end lost 5 bases, and 19 bases lay between the germline ends.

With respect to this clonotype: One end of the junction does not line up with germline, which may come from a read error. The chain is built from TRBV9 and TRBJ2-2, with D hard to call. The CDR3 is 15 amino acids. Germline CDR1 SGDLS, CDR2 YYNGEE. In DNA form, the CDR3 reads TGTGCCGGCAGCGTAGCTGGGGTGGTTGCCGGGGAGCTGTTTTTT. Translating it yields CAGSVAGVVAGELFF.

Within the sample, this clonotype is medium-sized. The chain couples TRBV24-1 to TRBJ2-1; D might be TRBD1 (5 bases). The CDR3 extends over 16 amino acids. CDR1 KGHDR and CDR2 SFDVKD come from the germline V gene. With 1 base removed from V and 0 bases from J, the gap between germline ends came to 9 bases. The CDR3 DNA reads as TGTGCCACCAGTGATTTACAGGCGAGCTCCTACAATGAGCAGTTCTTC. It translates to CATSDLQASSYNEQFF.

This clonotype was seen only a few times. The chain combines TRBV7-9 with TRBJ2-5; tentative D call: TRBD2 (6 bases). Germline values: CDR1 SEHNR, CDR2 FQNEAQ (reference sequence). The V and J ends lost 2 bases and 5 bases respectively, with 18 bases between them. The CDR3 sequence is 16 residues long. CDR3 sequence reads: CASSLPRGTGGETQYF. As DNA, the CDR3 is TGTGCCAGCAGCTTACCACGGGGGACGGGTGGCGAGACCCAGTACTTC.

J is TRBJ1-1 and V is TRBV7-9; weak D call: TRBD1 (6 bases). The CDR3 sequence is 13 residues long. V was clipped by 7 bases and J by 8 bases, with 17 bases between them. Germline-derived CDR1 and CDR2 are SEHNR and FQNEAQ (reference sequence). CDR3 nucleotides: TGTGCCAGCAACTTCGCCGGGGGCGGGGAAGCTTTCTTT. This gives the protein CASNFAGGGEAFF.

The chain recombines TRBV4-2 with TRBJ2-7; 13 nucleotides line up with TRBD2. With V trimmed by 3 bases and J by 8 bases, 10 bases remained unmatched. This CDR3 has 16 residues. CDR1 is LGHNA and CDR2 is YNFKEQ in the germline V gene. As DNA, the CDR3 is TGTGCCAGCAGCCATGATCGGCCGGGACTAGCGGGAAAGCAGTACTTC. This translates into CASSHDRPGLAGKQYF.

V gene TRBV19 combines with J gene TRBJ2-2; possibly TRBD2 for D (7 bases). The V gene's germline CDR1 is LNHDA and CDR2 SQIVND (reference sequence). V dropped 9 bases and J dropped 3 bases, with 17 bases sitting between them. CDR3 length: 15 residues. The CDR3 region has the DNA TGTGCCAGCGCCAAACAGGGAGGGGACACCGGGGAGCTGTTTTTT. Translating gives CASAKQGGDTGELFF.

By proportion, this clonotype is medium-sized. The chain employs TRBV9 and TRBJ2-7, with D perhaps TRBD2 (6 bases). V lost 2 bases to trimming and J lost 7 bases, with 16 bases between them. CDR1 is SGDLS, CDR2 YYNGEE, per germline. CDR3 length equals 14 residues. The CDR3 DNA reads as TGTGCCAGCAGCGTCGGGGACTCCCTCGAGGAGCAGTACTTC. Translating gives CASSVGDSLEEQYF.